This T cell receptor (beta chain) comes out of a study of cytomegalovirus exposure and HLA in healthy donors. Study-level results: Earlier analysis found most TCR beta V segments productive about 90% or about 30% of the time. A later analysis, which compared TCR beta chains of equal frequency, found the HLA-associated ones more clonally expanded.

The study ran its PCR with 60 Vbeta and 13 Jbeta primers. Libraries were prepared by immunoSEQ multiplex PCR; TCRdb keeps only in-frame clonotypes and omits some of them. The repertoire consists of roughly 130,000 clones, with 55% to 75% occurring once and the leading ten covering roughly 1.6%. In regard to this clone: Its antigen is unidentified.

Trimming removed 2 bases at V and 4 bases at J, with 14 bases between. Germline V lookup: CDR1 MNHNS, CDR2 SASEGT. The CDR3 is 15 residues long. This TCR derives from a man under 40 in good health and CMV-seropositive. The chain joins TRBV6-1 to TRBJ1-1; no clear D gene. Sequencing input: PBMCs. CDR3 DNA: TGTGCCAGCAGTGAAAGTGACGGAGGAGGCACTGAAGCTTTCTTT. Residues: CASSESDGGGTEAFF.